This T cell receptor beta chain was sequenced during a study of cytomegalovirus exposure and HLA in healthy donors. Whole-study context: In a previous analysis, 100 million to 140 million unique TCR beta sequences were found from 150 million to 200 million T cells.

The CDR3 consists of 16 residues. Germline lookup yields CDR1 MDHEN and CDR2 SYDVKM. V dropped 2 bases and J dropped 3; count of bases not matched to a gene: 6. The PCR was carried out with 60 Vbeta primers and 13 Jbeta primers. The protocol was immunoSEQ multiplex PCR, while the TCRdb copy is restricted to in-frame clones and leaves out a portion. The table for this sample gives about 34,000 clones. The J gene is TRBJ2-7, the V gene TRBV28, with 11 bases lining up with TRBD2. The material sequenced was PBMCs. The receptor's source is a woman aged 40 to 50 in good health and CMV-seropositive. The CDR3 DNA reads as TGTGCCAGCAGTTTAAGGGGACTAGCGGCCCTCTACGAGCAGTACTTC. It is translated as CASSLRGLAALYEQYF.